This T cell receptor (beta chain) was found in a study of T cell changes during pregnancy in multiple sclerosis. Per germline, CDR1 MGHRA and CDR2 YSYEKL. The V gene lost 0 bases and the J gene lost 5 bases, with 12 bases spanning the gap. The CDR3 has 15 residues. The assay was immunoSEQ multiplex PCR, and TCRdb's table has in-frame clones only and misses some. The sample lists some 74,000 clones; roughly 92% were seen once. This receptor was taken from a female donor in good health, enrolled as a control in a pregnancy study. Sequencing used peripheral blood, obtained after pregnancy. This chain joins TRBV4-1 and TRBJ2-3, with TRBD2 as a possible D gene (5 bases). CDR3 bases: TGCGCCAGCAGCCAAGAATCTAGCTTGGTAGATACGCAGTATTTT. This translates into CASSQESSLVDTQYF.